Listed below are T cell receptor beta chains from one sample, sequenced in a study of blood T cell repertoires in COVID-19. Some clones are missing from TCRdb's copy, which holds only in-frame ones; the method was immunoSEQ multiplex PCR. The table shows some 80,000 clones, with approximately 80% occurring only once. Sequenced: peripheral blood. Source of these receptors: a man older than 75 with acute or convalescent COVID-19. Each CDR3 is given with its conserved first and last residue. The order of the fields is CDR3 protein, CDR3 DNA, clone size, J gene, D gene, V gene. D genes are given only for firm matches. Size is stated for part of the rows, as once, few or many counts, or as a class when the clone is expanded.

CASSQGGPEAFF	TGTGCCAGCAGCCAAGGGGGGCCTGAAGCTTTCTTT	NA	TRBJ1-1	NA	TRBV3-1/TRBV3-2
CASSLPTGGGYTF	TGTGCCAGCAGCTTACCCACCGGGGGGGGCTACACCTTC	NA	TRBJ1-2	NA	TRBV7-2
CASSQGWDSGSTDTQYF	TGTGCCAGCAGCCAAGGATGGGATAGCGGAAGCACAGATACGCAGTATTTT	few	TRBJ2-3	NA	TRBV3-1/TRBV3-2
CASRLGQRLGGYTF	TGTGCCAGCAGGCTCGGACAGAGGTTAGGAGGCTACACCTTC	NA	TRBJ1-2	NA	TRBV7-9
CASSLYRGQTEAFF	TGCGCCAGCAGCTTGTACAGGGGGCAAACTGAAGCTTTCTTT	NA	TRBJ1-1	TRBD1	TRBV5-1
CASSLMAGLTYEQYF	TGTGCCAGCAGCTTAATGGCAGGGCTAACCTACGAGCAGTACTTC	once	TRBJ2-7	NA	TRBV7-3
CASSPRRTGNYGYTF	TGTGCCAGCAGCCCCCGGCGGACAGGGAACTATGGCTACACCTTC	NA	TRBJ1-2	TRBD1	TRBV5-8
CASSSGQLFSGANVLTF	TGTGCCAGCAGCTCGGGACAGCTCTTCTCTGGGGCCAACGTCCTGACTTTC	few	TRBJ2-6	TRBD1	TRBV5-8
CSVSGTENQPQHF	TGCAGCGTTTCCGGGACAGAGAATCAGCCCCAGCATTTT	few	TRBJ1-5	TRBD1	TRBV29-1
CAWGGLAGQETQYF	TGTGCCTGGGGGGGACTAGCGGGGCAAGAGACCCAGTACTTC	NA	TRBJ2-5	TRBD2	TRBV30
CASSPPASGNTIYF	TGTGCCAGCTCACCACCAGCCTCTGGAAACACCATATATTTT	NA	TRBJ1-3	NA	TRBV18
CASSVSGQGAGEQFF	TGTGCCAGCAGCGTATCGGGACAGGGGGCAGGGGAGCAGTTCTTC	few	TRBJ2-1	TRBD1	TRBV9
CASSDLGQNTEAFF	TGTGCCAGCAGTGACTTGGGGCAGAACACTGAAGCTTTCTTT	NA	TRBJ1-1	NA	TRBV6-6
CASSLADSNRDTQYF	TGCGCCAGCAGCTTGGCTGACAGTAATAGAGATACGCAGTATTTT	once	TRBJ2-3	NA	TRBV5-1
CASSSLATNEKLFF	TGTGCCAGCAGTTCGCTAGCAACTAATGAAAAACTGTTTTTT	few	TRBJ1-4	NA	TRBV6-5
CASSPRTSGGHRGNEQFF	TGTGCCAGCAGCCCCCGGACTAGCGGGGGTCACCGGGGTAATGAGCAGTTCTTC	NA	TRBJ2-1	TRBD2	TRBV13
CASSLSDNEQFF	TGTGCCAGCAGTTTATCGGACAATGAGCAGTTCTTC	NA	TRBJ2-1	NA	TRBV12-3/TRBV12-4
CASSEGTGASNQPQHF	TGTGCCAGCAGTGAAGGGACAGGCGCGAGCAATCAGCCCCAGCATTTT	NA	TRBJ1-5	TRBD1	TRBV2
CASRRQGGYHEQYF	TGTGCCAGCAGAAGACAGGGCGGGTACCACGAGCAGTACTTC	NA	TRBJ2-7	TRBD1	TRBV6-5
CASSQGGSEAFF	TGCGCCAGCAGCCAGGGGGGGTCTGAAGCTTTCTTT	NA	TRBJ1-1	NA	TRBV4-1
CASSLPGRGNTIYF	TGTGCCAGCAGCCTCCCCGGGAGAGGGAACACCATATATTTT	NA	TRBJ1-3	NA	TRBV16
CASSSGLAGGPETQYF	TGTGCCAGCAGCTCCGGACTAGCGGGGGGGCCCGAGACCCAGTACTTC	NA	TRBJ2-5	TRBD2	TRBV11-1
CASSFSGITDTQYF	TGTGCCAGCAGTTTCAGCGGGATCACAGATACGCAGTATTTT	NA	TRBJ2-3	TRBD2	TRBV27
CASSGSGTGNYGYTF	TGTGCCAGCAGCGGATCCGGGACAGGGAACTATGGCTACACCTTC	NA	TRBJ1-2	TRBD1	TRBV6-5
CASSPAGGWYEQYF	TGTGCCAGCAGCCCCGCAGGTGGGTGGTACGAGCAGTACTTC	NA	TRBJ2-7	NA	TRBV5-6
CASGRQAGSPLHF	TGTGCCAGCGGTAGACAGGCCGGATCACCCCTCCACTTT	NA	TRBJ1-6	NA	TRBV2
CASSLGQGAINYGYTF	TGTGCCAGCAGCTTGGGACAGGGGGCAATCAACTATGGCTACACCTTC	NA	TRBJ1-2	TRBD1	TRBV5-5
CASSLTGGAYGYTF	TGCGCCAGCAGCTTGACCGGAGGGGCCTATGGCTACACCTTC	NA	TRBJ1-2	NA	TRBV5-1
CASRFLITGKNTGELFF	TGTGCCAGTAGATTCCTGATTACAGGGAAGAACACCGGGGAGCTGTTTTTT	NA	TRBJ2-2	NA	TRBV19
CASSEQGYGNSPLHF	TGTGCCAGCAGTGAACAGGGCTACGGTAATTCACCCCTCCACTTT	NA	TRBJ1-6	NA	TRBV2
CASSQPISNEQFF	TGTGCCAGCAGCCAACCGATTAGCAATGAGCAGTTCTTC	NA	TRBJ2-1	NA	TRBV3-1/TRBV3-2
CASSETDTEAFF	TGTGCCAGCAGTGAAACGGACACTGAAGCTTTCTTT	once	TRBJ1-1	NA	TRBV6-1
CASSGTTGRNSPLHF	TGTGCCAGCAGCGGAACGACAGGGAGGAATTCACCCCTCCACTTT	NA	TRBJ1-6	TRBD1	TRBV5-6
CASSQDQLAGPGDTQYF	TGTGCCAGCAGCCAAGATCAGCTAGCGGGGCCGGGGGATACGCAGTATTTT	NA	TRBJ2-3	TRBD2	TRBV4-2
CASSQRWTSGGAQETQYF	TGCGCCAGCAGCCAGAGGTGGACTAGCGGGGGGGCCCAAGAGACCCAGTACTTC	NA	TRBJ2-5	TRBD2	TRBV4-1
CASCSDSPTYGYTF	TGTGCCAGCTGCTCGGACAGTCCCACGTATGGCTACACCTTC	few	TRBJ1-2	NA	TRBV18
CASSPQVLNSPLHF	TGTGCCAGCAGTCCACAGGTTCTCAATTCACCCCTCCACTTT	NA	TRBJ1-6	NA	TRBV6-5
CASSYAQGQGTGYTF	TGTGCCAGCAGCTACGCACAGGGACAGGGTACTGGCTACACCTTC	NA	TRBJ1-2	TRBD1	TRBV7-2
CASSPTGTGGNEQFF	TGTGCCAGCAGCCCGACCGGGACAGGGGGCAATGAGCAGTTCTTC	NA	TRBJ2-1	TRBD1	TRBV11-2
CASRNRDRNYGYTF	TGTGCCAGTAGGAACCGGGACAGAAACTATGGCTACACCTTC	few	TRBJ1-2	TRBD1	TRBV19